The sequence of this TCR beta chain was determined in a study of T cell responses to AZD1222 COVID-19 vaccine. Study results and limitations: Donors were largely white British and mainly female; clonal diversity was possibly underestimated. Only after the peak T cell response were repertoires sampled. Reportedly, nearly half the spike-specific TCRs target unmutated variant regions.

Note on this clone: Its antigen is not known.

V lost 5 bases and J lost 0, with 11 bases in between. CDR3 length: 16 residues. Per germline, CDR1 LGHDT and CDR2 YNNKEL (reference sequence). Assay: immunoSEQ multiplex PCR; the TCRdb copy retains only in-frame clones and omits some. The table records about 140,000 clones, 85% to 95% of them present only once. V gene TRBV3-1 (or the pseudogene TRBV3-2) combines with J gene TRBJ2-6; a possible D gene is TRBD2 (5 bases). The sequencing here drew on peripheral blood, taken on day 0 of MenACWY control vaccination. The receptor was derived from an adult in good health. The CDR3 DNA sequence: TGTGCCAGCAGCGCCGGACTTCGCTCTGGGGCCAACGTCCTGACTTTC. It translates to CASSAGLRSGANVLTF.